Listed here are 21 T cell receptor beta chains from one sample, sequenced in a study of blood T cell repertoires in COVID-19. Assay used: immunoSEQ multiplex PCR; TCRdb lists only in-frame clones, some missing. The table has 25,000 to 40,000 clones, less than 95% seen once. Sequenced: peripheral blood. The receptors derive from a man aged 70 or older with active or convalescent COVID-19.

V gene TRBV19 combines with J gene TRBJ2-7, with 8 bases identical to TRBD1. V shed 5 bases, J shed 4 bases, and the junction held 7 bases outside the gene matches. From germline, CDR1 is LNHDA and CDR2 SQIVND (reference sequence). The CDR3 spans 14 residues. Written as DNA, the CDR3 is TGTGCCAGTAGTTACGGGACAGGAGGTTACGAGCAGTACTTC. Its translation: CASSYGTGGYEQYF.

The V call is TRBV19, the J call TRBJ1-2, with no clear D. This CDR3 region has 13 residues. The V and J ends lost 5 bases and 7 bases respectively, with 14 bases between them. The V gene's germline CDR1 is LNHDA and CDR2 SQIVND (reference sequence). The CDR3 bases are TGTGCCAGTAGTTCCTCTAGACTGGGTGGCTACACCTTC. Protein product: CASSSSRLGGYTF.

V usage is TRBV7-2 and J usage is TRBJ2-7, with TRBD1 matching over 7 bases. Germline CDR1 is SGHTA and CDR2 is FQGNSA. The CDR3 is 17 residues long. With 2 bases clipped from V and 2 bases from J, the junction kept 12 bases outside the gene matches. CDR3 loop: CASSLNPRDSPTYEQYF. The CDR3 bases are TGTGCCAGCAGCTTAAACCCTCGGGACAGCCCTACCTACGAGCAGTACTTC.

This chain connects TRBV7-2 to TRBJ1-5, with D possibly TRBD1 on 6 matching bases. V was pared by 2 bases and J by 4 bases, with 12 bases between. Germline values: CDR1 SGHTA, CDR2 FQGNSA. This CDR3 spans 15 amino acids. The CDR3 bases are TGTGCCAGCAGCTTACAGGGGCTAACAAATCAGCCCCAGCATTTT. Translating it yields CASSLQGLTNQPQHF.

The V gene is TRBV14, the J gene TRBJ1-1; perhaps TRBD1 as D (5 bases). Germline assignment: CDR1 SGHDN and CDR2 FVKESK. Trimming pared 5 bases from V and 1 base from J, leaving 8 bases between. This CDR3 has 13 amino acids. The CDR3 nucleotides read TGTGCCAGCAGCTCCCAGGGGAACACTGAAGCTTTCTTT. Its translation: CASSSQGNTEAFF.

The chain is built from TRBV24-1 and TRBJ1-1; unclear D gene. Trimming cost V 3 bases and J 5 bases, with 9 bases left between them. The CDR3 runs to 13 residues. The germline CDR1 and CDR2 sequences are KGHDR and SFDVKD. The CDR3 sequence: CATSDPRGTEAFF. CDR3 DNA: TGTGCCACCAGTGATCCCCGAGGGACTGAAGCTTTCTTT.

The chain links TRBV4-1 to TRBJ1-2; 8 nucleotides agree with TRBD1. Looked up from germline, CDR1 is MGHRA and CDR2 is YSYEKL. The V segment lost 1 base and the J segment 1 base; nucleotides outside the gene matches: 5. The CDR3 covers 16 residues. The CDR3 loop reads CASSQGRQGFNYGYTF. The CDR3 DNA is TGCGCCAGCAGCCAAGGAAGACAGGGGTTTAACTATGGCTACACCTTC.

The CDR3 is CASSLGLSYNEQFF. The CDR3, as DNA: TGTGCCAGCAGTTTAGGACTATCCTACAATGAGCAGTTCTTC. V is TRBV28 and J is TRBJ2-1; D possibly corresponds to TRBD2 (6 bases). Trimming cost V 2 bases and J 1 base, with 6 bases left between them. This CDR3 comprises 14 residues. CDR1 and CDR2 from the germline V gene are MDHEN and SYDVKM.

The CDR3 DNA follows: TGTGCCAGCAGCGGTGGGAGATTAGGCGGGGAGCTGTTTTTT. It is translated as CASSGGRLGGELFF. This chain joins TRBV5-6 and TRBJ2-2, with D perhaps matching TRBD2 (5 bases). The germline CDR1 and CDR2 sequences are SGHDT and YYEEEE. The V end lost 4 bases, the J end lost 7 bases, and 14 bases lay between the germline ends. The CDR3 runs 14 residues.

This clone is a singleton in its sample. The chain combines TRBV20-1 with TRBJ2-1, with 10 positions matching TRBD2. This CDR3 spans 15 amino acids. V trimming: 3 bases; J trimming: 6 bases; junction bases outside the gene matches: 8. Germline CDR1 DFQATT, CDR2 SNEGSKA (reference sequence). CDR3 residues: CSASSPSGGLNEQFF. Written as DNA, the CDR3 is TGCAGTGCTAGTAGCCCTAGCGGGGGCCTCAATGAGCAGTTCTTC.

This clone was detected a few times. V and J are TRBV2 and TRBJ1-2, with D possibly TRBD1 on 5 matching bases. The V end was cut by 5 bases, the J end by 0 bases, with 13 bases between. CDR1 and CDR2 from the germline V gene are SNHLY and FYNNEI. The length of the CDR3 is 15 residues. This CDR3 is CASSSQGIPNYGYTF. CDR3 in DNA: TGTGCCAGCAGTTCCCAGGGAATCCCTAACTATGGCTACACCTTC.

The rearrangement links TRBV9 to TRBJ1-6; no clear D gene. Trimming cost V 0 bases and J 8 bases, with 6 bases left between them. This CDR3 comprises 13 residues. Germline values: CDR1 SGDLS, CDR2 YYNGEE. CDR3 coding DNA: TGTGCCAGCAGCGTAGCTCAGGATTCACCCCTCCACTTT. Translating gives CASSVAQDSPLHF.

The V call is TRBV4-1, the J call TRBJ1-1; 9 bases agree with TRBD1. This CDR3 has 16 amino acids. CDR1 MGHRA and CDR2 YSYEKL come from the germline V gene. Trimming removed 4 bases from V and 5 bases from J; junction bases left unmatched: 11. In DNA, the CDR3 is TGCGCCAGCAGCCCGACAGGGGGAAATTTCGGGACTGAAGCTTTCTTT. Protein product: CASSPTGGNFGTEAFF.

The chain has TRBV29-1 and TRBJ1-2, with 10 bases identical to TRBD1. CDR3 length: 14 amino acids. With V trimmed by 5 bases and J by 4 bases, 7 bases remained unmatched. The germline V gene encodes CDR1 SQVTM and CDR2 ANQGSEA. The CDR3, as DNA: TGCAGCGTTAATTCGGGACAGGGGATCTATGGCTACACCTTC. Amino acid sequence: CSVNSGQGIYGYTF.

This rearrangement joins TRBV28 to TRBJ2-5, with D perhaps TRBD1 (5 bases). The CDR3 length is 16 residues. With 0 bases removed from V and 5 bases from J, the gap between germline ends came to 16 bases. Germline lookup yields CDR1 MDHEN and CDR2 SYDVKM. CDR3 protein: CASSLWGQGTAETQYF. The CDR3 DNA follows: TGTGCCAGCAGTTTATGGGGGCAGGGTACCGCGGAGACCCAGTACTTC.

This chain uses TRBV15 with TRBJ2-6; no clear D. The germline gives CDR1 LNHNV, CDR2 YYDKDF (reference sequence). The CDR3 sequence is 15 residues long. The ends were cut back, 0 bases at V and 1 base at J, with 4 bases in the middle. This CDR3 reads CATSRDQSGANVLTF. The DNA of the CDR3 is TGTGCCACCAGCAGAGACCAGTCTGGGGCCAACGTCCTGACTTTC. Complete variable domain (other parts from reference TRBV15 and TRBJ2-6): DAMVIQNPRYQVTQFGKPVTLSCSQTLNHNVMYWYQQKSSQAPKLLFHYYDKDFNNEADTPDNFQSRRPNTSFCFLDIRSPGLGDTAMYLCATSRDQSGANVLTFGAGSRLTVL.

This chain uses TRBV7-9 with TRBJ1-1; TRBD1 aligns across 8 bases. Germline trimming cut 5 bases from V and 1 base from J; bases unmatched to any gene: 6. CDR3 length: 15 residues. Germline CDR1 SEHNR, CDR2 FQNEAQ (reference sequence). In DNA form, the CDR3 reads TGTGCCAGCAGCCATGGGACAGGAAGGAACACTGAAGCTTTCTTT. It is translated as CASSHGTGRNTEAFF.

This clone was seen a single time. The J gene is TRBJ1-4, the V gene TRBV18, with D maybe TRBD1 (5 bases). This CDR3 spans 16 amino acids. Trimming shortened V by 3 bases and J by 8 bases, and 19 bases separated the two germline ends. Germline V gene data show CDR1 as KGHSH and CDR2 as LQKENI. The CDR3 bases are TGTGCCAGCTCACCCTACTCTACGGGACTAAAGGAAAAACTGTTTTTT. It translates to CASSPYSTGLKEKLFF.

For the CDR3, the DNA is TGTGCCAGTAGTTTCGGGACAGGGTGGATTCCCCAAGAGACCCAGTACTTC. Translating it yields CASSFGTGWIPQETQYF. V usage is TRBV19 and J usage is TRBJ2-5; 9 bases are a match to TRBD1. V lost 5 bases and J lost 1; bases outside the gene matches: 11. In germline, CDR1 is LNHDA, CDR2 SQIVND (reference sequence). The CDR3 contains 17 residues.

The CDR3 DNA is TGCGCCAGCAGCCTCGGGACAGGGGGTCAGACGCAGTATTTT. Encoded protein: CASSLGTGGQTQYF. V usage is TRBV5-1 and J usage is TRBJ2-3; TRBD1 matches at 11 bases. Per the germline V gene, CDR1 is SGHRS and CDR2 is YFSETQ. CDR3 length equals 14 residues. The J segment lost 9 bases and the V segment lost 4 bases, leaving 7 bases of the junction unmatched.

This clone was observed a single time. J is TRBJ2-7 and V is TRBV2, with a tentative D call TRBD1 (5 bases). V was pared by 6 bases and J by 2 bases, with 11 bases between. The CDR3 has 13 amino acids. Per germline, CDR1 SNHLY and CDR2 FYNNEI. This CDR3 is CASRQDGPYEQYF. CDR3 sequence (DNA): TGTGCCAGCAGACAGGACGGTCCCTACGAGCAGTACTTC.